Each of the 9 T cell receptor beta chains below was sequenced from the same sample in a study of cytomegalovirus exposure and HLA in healthy donors. Amplification used 60 Vbeta primers and 13 Jbeta primers. Sequencing used immunoSEQ multiplex PCR; TCRdb keeps in-frame clones, though not all of them. The table lists over 120,000 clones, around 78% of them singletons. The sequenced material came from PBMCs. These receptors were obtained from a young woman in good health and CMV-seropositive.

This chain uses TRBV7-2 with TRBJ2-1, with 8 bases fitting TRBD1. CDR1 SGHTA and CDR2 FQGNSA come from the germline V gene. The V segment lost 1 base and the J segment 7 bases; nucleotides outside the gene matches: 12. There are 17 residues in the CDR3. This chain's CDR3 is CASSLEVRPGGSNEQFF. The DNA of the CDR3 is TGTGCCAGCAGCTTAGAAGTTCGGCCAGGGGGCTCGAATGAGCAGTTCTTC.

The V and J genes are TRBV9 and TRBJ2-7, with 14 nucleotides matching TRBD2. V trimming: 4 bases; J trimming: 7 bases; junction bases outside the gene matches: 4. From germline, CDR1 is SGDLS and CDR2 YYNGEE. There are 14 residues in the CDR3. The DNA for the CDR3 is TGTGCCAGCAGCTCACGACTAGCGGGGGGGGAGCAGTACTTC. This sequence encodes CASSSRLAGGEQYF.

The table lists this clone with a count of one. The V and J genes are TRBV5-4 and TRBJ2-7; a possible D gene is TRBD1 (6 bases). Trimming took off 0 bases at V and 5 bases at J, with 12 bases between the two ends. The CDR3 has 14 amino acids. Germline V gene data show CDR1 as SGHNT and CDR2 as YYREEE (reference sequence). For the CDR3, the DNA is TGTGCCAGCAGCTTGGCCCAGGGGACACACGAGCAGTACTTC. Translated: CASSLAQGTHEQYF.

This rearrangement joins TRBV4-1 to TRBJ1-4; TRBD1 is a possible D gene (6 bases). Germline V gives CDR1 MGHRA, CDR2 YSYEKL. Trimming removed 2 bases from V and 3 bases from J, with 10 bases in between. The CDR3 is 15 residues long. The CDR3: CASSQYRAANEKLFF. As DNA, the CDR3 is TGCGCCAGCAGCCAATACAGGGCCGCTAATGAAAAACTGTTTTTT.

The chain employs TRBV5-6 and TRBJ2-1, with 11 bases that match TRBD2. The CDR3 extends over 17 amino acids. The junction had 10 bases not matched to a gene; V was cut back by 4 bases and J by 4 bases. Germline CDR1 reads SGHDT; CDR2 reads YYEEEE. CDR3 coding DNA: TGTGCCAGCAGCCCCGGGGCTAGCGGGGGGCCGTACAATGAGCAGTTCTTC. As protein: CASSPGASGGPYNEQFF.

V gene TRBV5-6 combines with J gene TRBJ1-6; 8 nucleotides line up with TRBD1. Trimming cost V 4 bases and J 7 bases; bases outside gene matches: 13. The V gene's germline CDR1 is SGHDT and CDR2 YYEEEE. There are 17 residues in the CDR3. CDR3 DNA sequence: TGTGCCAGCAGCCGACGGACAGGGTTCAATGGGAATTCACCCCTCCACTTT. Protein: CASSRRTGFNGNSPLHF.

The chain employs TRBV7-9 and TRBJ1-4, with D maybe TRBD1 (6 bases). Trimming took off 4 bases at V and 4 bases at J, with 16 bases between the two ends. The CDR3 loop spans 16 amino acids. Germline V gene lookup returns CDR1 SEHNR and CDR2 FQNEAQ (reference sequence). DNA of the CDR3: TGTGCCAGCAGCTCACCAAGAAAGGGGGTTAATGAAAAACTGTTTTTT. Its protein is CASSSPRKGVNEKLFF.

The chain links TRBV10-3 to TRBJ1-1, with D possibly TRBD1 on 5 matching bases. The length of the CDR3 is 14 residues. Germline-derived CDR1 and CDR2 are ENHRY and SYGVKD. The germline V and J ends were trimmed by 6 bases and 3 bases, with 14 bases remaining between them. The CDR3 loop reads CAISEGRRDTEAFF. The CDR3 DNA sequence: TGTGCCATCAGCGAGGGGAGGAGGGACACTGAAGCTTTCTTT.

The chain recombines TRBV5-1 with TRBJ2-3; 12 bases are a match to TRBD1. The CDR3 has 16 amino acids. Germline V gene sequence: CDR1 SGHRS, CDR2 YFSETQ. Trimming cost V 3 bases and J 1 base; bases outside gene matches: 3. CDR3 sequence reads: CASSWDRGQGTDTQYF. CDR3 nucleotides: TGCGCCAGCAGCTGGGACAGGGGGCAGGGCACAGATACGCAGTATTTT.